The 13 T cell receptor beta chains reported below all come from one sample, sequenced in a study of shared clonotypes between healthy human individuals. The protocol was immunoSEQ multiplex PCR, while the TCRdb copy is restricted to in-frame clones and leaves out a portion. The table lists 2,500,000 or so clones, 85% to 95% of them singletons. Sequences were obtained from naive CD4+ T cells from PBMCs. Subset described: CD45RA+ positively selected. The source is a man in his late teens or twenties in good health. Some clones in this sample may be carry-over from other donors' samples.

This sequence joins TRBV18 and TRBJ2-5; weak D call: TRBD2 (6 bases). The germline gives CDR1 KGHSH, CDR2 LQKENI. This CDR3 has 17 amino acids. Trimming pared 6 bases from V and 1 base from J, leaving 21 bases between. The CDR3 loop reads CASSSRPQTSSQETQYF. The CDR3 DNA reads TGTGCCAGCTCCTCCCGCCCTCAAACTAGCAGCCAAGAGACCCAGTACTTC.

This clone appeared a single time. The chain combines TRBV6-5 with TRBJ1-2; TRBD1 aligns across 7 bases. J was trimmed by 2 bases and V by 7 bases; bases with no gene match: 7. Germline CDR1 and CDR2: MNHEY and SVGAGI. The CDR3 has 14 amino acids. CDR3 region: CASTRGGGNYGYTF. Here the CDR3 DNA reads TGTGCCAGCACCCGAGGGGGCGGAAACTATGGCTACACCTTC.

The gene calls are TRBV5-4 and TRBJ2-1, with D unclear. The CDR3 sequence is 15 residues long. Germline V gives CDR1 SGHNT, CDR2 YYREEE (reference sequence). V shed 0 bases and J shed 5 bases, with 12 bases lying between them. In nucleotides, the CDR3 is TGTGCCAGCAGCTTGGCCGTGGGTACAAACAATGAGCAGTTCTTC. This codes for CASSLAVGTNNEQFF.

V usage is TRBV29-1 and J usage is TRBJ1-5, with D possibly being TRBD1 (5 bases). This CDR3 is 14 amino acids long. V lost 5 bases and J lost 5, with 16 bases in between. Germline CDR1 reads SQVTM; CDR2 reads ANQGSEA. This CDR3 is CSVKTPGPHQPQHF. DNA of the CDR3: TGCAGCGTTAAAACTCCGGGACCCCATCAGCCCCAGCATTTT.

The rearrangement links TRBV28 to TRBJ2-7, with 10 bases that match TRBD1. CDR3 length: 15 amino acids. V gave up 4 bases and J gave up 2 bases; unmatched junction bases: 5. Germline CDR1 and CDR2: MDHEN and SYDVKM. This CDR3 is CASSSWGQGTYEQYF. DNA for the CDR3: TGTGCCAGCAGTTCCTGGGGACAGGGGACCTACGAGCAGTACTTC.

CDR3 amino acids: CASSLDIWGSYEQYF. The CDR3 DNA follows: TGCGCCAGCAGCCTGGACATTTGGGGCTCCTACGAGCAGTACTTC. V usage is TRBV5-1 and J usage is TRBJ2-7; D possibly corresponds to TRBD1 (5 bases). Germline lookup yields CDR1 SGHRS and CDR2 YFSETQ. The CDR3 totals 15 residues. The V gene lost 4 bases and the J gene lost 0 bases, with 14 bases spanning the gap.

The chain combines TRBV10-1 with TRBJ2-1; 9 nucleotides align to TRBD1. The CDR3 loop spans 15 amino acids. Germline-derived CDR1 and CDR2 are WNHNN and SYGVQD (reference sequence). V shed 0 bases, J shed 6 bases, and the junction held 3 bases outside the gene matches. CDR3 nucleotides: TGCGCCAGCAGTGAGTCGCGGGGACAGGGCAATGAGCAGTTCTTC. It translates to CASSESRGQGNEQFF.

This chain links TRBV30 with TRBJ2-3; TRBD1 or TRBD2 may be the D gene (5 bases each). V was shortened by 4 bases and J by 4 bases, with 12 bases between the two germline ends. Germline V lookup: CDR1 GTSNPN, CDR2 SVGIG (reference sequence). The CDR3 totals 13 residues. The CDR3 DNA reads TGTGCCTGGACCCCCGGGACGTCAGATACGCAGTATTTT. Translation: CAWTPGTSDTQYF.

The rearrangement links TRBV4-3 to TRBJ2-1; possible D gene TRBD2, 7 bases. Trimming took 3 bases from V and 6 from J, leaving 21 bases between them. The CDR3 totals 17 residues. Germline CDR1 and CDR2: LGHNA and YSLEER. The CDR3 nucleotides read TGCGCCAGCAGCCACTATAGGGCAGGGGACTATCTCAATGAGCAGTTCTTC. It is translated as CASSHYRAGDYLNEQFF.

This clone was observed once. This chain links TRBV28 with TRBJ1-5; D is unclear. This CDR3 is built from 15 residues. Per the germline V gene, CDR1 is MDHEN and CDR2 is SYDVKM. V shed 5 bases and J shed 0 bases, with 11 bases lying between them. The CDR3 region is CASSGGGTSNQPQHF. The CDR3 coding sequence is TGTGCCAGCAGTGGAGGTGGCACTAGCAATCAGCCCCAGCATTTT.

The table lists this clone with a count of one. This sequence joins TRBV11-3 and TRBJ2-2, with D unresolved. This CDR3 has 12 amino acids. Trimming took 2 bases from V and 6 from J, leaving 4 bases between them. Germline CDR1 is SGHNT and CDR2 is YENEEA. CDR3 loop: CASSLPAGELFF. For the CDR3, the DNA is TGTGCCAGCAGCTTACCAGCCGGGGAGCTGTTTTTT.

This clone is a singleton in its sample. The chain is built from TRBV2 and TRBJ2-3; D unclear. V lost 8 bases and J lost 2, with 5 bases in between. This CDR3 region has 11 residues. Per the germline V gene, CDR1 is SNHLY and CDR2 is FYNNEI. The CDR3 sequence is CASGITDTQYF. Here the CDR3 DNA reads TGTGCCAGCGGTATCACAGATACGCAGTATTTT.

This chain connects TRBV11-1 to TRBJ1-2; the D gene is possibly TRBD1 (5 bases). The CDR3 is 13 amino acids. CDR1 is SGHAT, CDR2 FQDESV, per germline (reference sequence). Trimming cost V 2 bases and J 8 bases, with 12 bases left between them. CDR3 sequence: CASSLTRDEGYTF. The CDR3 region has the DNA TGTGCCAGCAGCTTAACAAGGGACGAAGGCTACACCTTC.